These T cell receptor beta chains were read from a single sample in a study of T cells expressing NK-cell markers. Reanalyzing the 5' RACE reads, TCRdb keeps one entry per CDR3 protein, without DNA. This sample's table has about 440,000 distinct CDR3 sequences. Source material: blood T cells: a sorted CD56 or NKG2C T cell subset, CD4+ or CD8+ T cells, or bulk PBMC T cells (not recorded which). The origin of the receptors is a woman aged 18 to 75 in good health. CDR3s include the opening cysteine and the closing phenylalanine or tryptophan.

J gene,V gene,CDR3 protein
TRBJ1-1,TRBV12-3/TRBV12-4,CASSPRTTGATEAFF
TRBJ2-7,TRBV23-1,CASSQSSSDAYEQYF
TRBJ1-4,TRBV20-1,CSARDPRQGTNEKLFF
TRBJ2-7,TRBV10-3,CAISDPGLASGSYEQYF
TRBJ2-5,TRBV6-1,CASSASRAEGTQYF
TRBJ1-2,TRBV7-9,CASSGDRAGYTF
TRBJ1-1,TRBV7-9,CASTTIGRSIESFF
TRBJ2-1,TRBV20-1,CSARAYAGQGIGSYNEQFF
TRBJ2-1,TRBV7-6,CASSLTGGSPDYNEQFF
TRBJ1-5,TRBV5-6,CASSSDRGSYNQPQHF
TRBJ1-2,TRBV12-3/TRBV12-4,CASSHSDRVSGYTF
TRBJ2-3,TRBV20-1,CSAWDSGPTDTQYF
TRBJ2-2,TRBV7-3,CASREGAGELFF
TRBJ2-3,TRBV4-2,CASSPLTSGREYTQYF
TRBJ1-5,TRBV2,CASKDNNQPQHF
TRBJ1-5,TRBV4-2,CASSQDGGLSNQPQHF
TRBJ2-6,TRBV7-2,CASSFITGANVLTF
TRBJ2-7,TRBV6-5,CATRTGDYEQYF
TRBJ2-1,TRBV20-1,CSASRSWGGVGSEQFF
TRBJ2-3,TRBV7-2,CASRGGIHTDTQYF
TRBJ1-2,TRBV20-1,CSAMFRAGGYTF
TRBJ2-5,TRBV7-3,CASSYHTGDGEETQYF
TRBJ1-6,TRBV11-2,CASSPDSLNSPLHF
TRBJ2-2,TRBV20-1,CSLRQGDTGELFF
TRBJ2-2,TRBV4-3,CASSQGENTGELFF
TRBJ1-6,TRBV6-2/TRBV6-3,CASSYGVQMGSPLHF
TRBJ2-1,TRBV27,CASSFLGEGAANKQFF
TRBJ1-4,TRBV24-1,CATRETGILNEKLFF
TRBJ2-3,TRBV7-8,CASSLWAASTDTQYF
TRBJ1-2,TRBV12-3/TRBV12-4,CASSPEWENYGYTF
TRBJ2-1,TRBV7-6,CAEFEPGQVSYNEQFF
TRBJ2-1,TRBV7-2,CASSLQMASSYNEQFF
TRBJ2-1,TRBV5-8,CASSDPLFRSYNEQFF
TRBJ1-4,TRBV3-1,CASSQDLRDPNEKLFF
TRBJ2-1,TRBV11-2,CASSGAGGGNEQFF
TRBJ2-7,TRBV5-1,CASSLSRNEQYF
TRBJ1-4,TRBV4-3,CASSPLPLGSRNEKLFF
TRBJ1-4,TRBV11-2,CASSPERGSEEFF
TRBJ2-2,TRBV25-1,CASRQGTTGELFF
TRBJ2-1,TRBV7-9,CASSLGLAGTWDEQFF
TRBJ1-3,TRBV9,CASSVVPDRGIGNTIYF
TRBJ2-3,TRBV5-1,CASSLGSGQGLDTQYF
TRBJ2-1,TRBV12-3/TRBV12-4,CASSLDGIRDNEQFF
TRBJ2-2,TRBV20-1,CSAAPWGELFF
TRBJ2-4,TRBV20-1,CSARAWEVADKLVKNIQYF
TRBJ2-7,TRBV20-1,CSAQWASAAYEQYF
TRBJ2-6,TRBV12-3/TRBV12-4,CASSFTSSGANVLTF
TRBJ2-3,TRBV10-3,CAIYGAGLTDTQYF
TRBJ2-1,TRBV20-1,CSARTSSPWEEQFF
TRBJ2-1,TRBV29-1,CSVTSGNEQFF
TRBJ2-5,TRBV12-3/TRBV12-4,CASSLGDRGSLRETQYF
TRBJ2-2,TRBV27,CASSLSLNGGELFF